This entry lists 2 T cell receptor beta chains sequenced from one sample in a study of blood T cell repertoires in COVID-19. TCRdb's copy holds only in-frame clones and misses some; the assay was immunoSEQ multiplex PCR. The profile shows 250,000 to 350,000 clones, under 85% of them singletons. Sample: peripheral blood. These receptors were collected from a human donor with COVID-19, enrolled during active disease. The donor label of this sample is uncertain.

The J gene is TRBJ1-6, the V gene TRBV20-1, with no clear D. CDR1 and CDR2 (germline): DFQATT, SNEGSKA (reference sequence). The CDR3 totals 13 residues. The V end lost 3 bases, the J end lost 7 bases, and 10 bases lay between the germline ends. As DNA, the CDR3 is TGCAGTGCTAGTTTCCGGAGCAATTCACCCCTCCACTTT. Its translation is CSASFRSNSPLHF.

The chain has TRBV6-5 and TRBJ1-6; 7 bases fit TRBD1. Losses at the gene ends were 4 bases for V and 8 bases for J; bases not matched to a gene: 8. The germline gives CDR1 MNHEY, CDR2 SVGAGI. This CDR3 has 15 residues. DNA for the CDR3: TGTGCCAGCAGTTTCGCCGGGACAGCTTATTCACCCCTCCACTTT. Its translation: CASSFAGTAYSPLHF.